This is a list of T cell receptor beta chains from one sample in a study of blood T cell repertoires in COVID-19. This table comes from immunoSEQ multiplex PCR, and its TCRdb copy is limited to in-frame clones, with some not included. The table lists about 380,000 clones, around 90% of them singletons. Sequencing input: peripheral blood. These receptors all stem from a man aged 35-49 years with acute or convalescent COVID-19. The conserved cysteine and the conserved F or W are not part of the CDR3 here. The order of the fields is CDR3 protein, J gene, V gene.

ASSGTLTSGSGETQY | TRBJ2-5 | TRBV4-1
ASSLNGGANTDTQY | TRBJ2-3 | TRBV7-2
ASWGQGHFEPNEKLF | TRBJ1-4 | TRBV4-1
ASRLQGNTIYGYT | TRBJ1-2 | TRBV28
ASSWETGGPTDTQY | TRBJ2-3 | TRBV5-6
ASSTSRGGYGNQPQH | TRBJ1-5 | TRBV19
ASSTRQVPAQGYT | TRBJ1-2 | TRBV9
ASTWGGGAYNEQF | TRBJ2-1 | TRBV19
ASSLRDRGAETQY | TRBJ2-5 | TRBV5-1
ASSDPQRSSYEQY | TRBJ2-7 | TRBV6-1
ASSKPTGGRDGYT | TRBJ1-2 | TRBV6-5
ASIDRVTYEQY | TRBJ2-7 | TRBV27
ASSRTLGTEPGSSNQPQH | TRBJ1-5 | TRBV18
ASSQDTGQGINEQF | TRBJ2-1 | TRBV4-3
ASSEGRGESDTEAF | TRBJ1-1 | TRBV9
ASNSGPATVYEKLF | TRBJ1-4 | TRBV2
ASSRAGDTDTQY | TRBJ2-3 | TRBV28
ASLRTALGYT | TRBJ1-2 | TRBV28
ASSQFPLAGESPDEQF | TRBJ2-1 | TRBV3-1/TRBV3-2
ASSLVQARDTGELF | TRBJ2-2 | TRBV5-1
ASSRDSWGEQY | TRBJ2-7 | TRBV5-4
ASSYSLGQGDTEAF | TRBJ1-1 | TRBV6-6
ASSFRAGETQY | TRBJ2-5 | TRBV11-2
ASSLTGNEKLF | TRBJ1-4 | TRBV28
ASTPTGTYSNQPQH | TRBJ1-5 | TRBV19
ASSIYPGTGTYEQY | TRBJ2-7 | TRBV19
ASSYRTGKETQY | TRBJ2-5 | TRBV6-5
ASSFLAGAGTDTQY | TRBJ2-3 | TRBV7-8
ASSFLTGGGNYGYT | TRBJ1-2 | TRBV5-1
ASSPGGHNQPQH | TRBJ1-5 | TRBV27
ASSPRGEKLF | TRBJ1-4 | TRBV5-1
ASSLLRQQNSPLH | TRBJ1-6 | TRBV2
ASSTTALRYGYT | TRBJ1-2 | TRBV18
ASSLPRTGENEKLF | TRBJ1-4 | TRBV28
ASSPGGYT | TRBJ1-2 | TRBV5-8
ASTSPHTNTGELF | TRBJ2-2 | TRBV19
ATSGQGLGDTEAF | TRBJ1-1 | TRBV10-3
ASSPAEPNTEAF | TRBJ1-1 | TRBV5-1
ASSLVGGDTGELF | TRBJ2-2 | TRBV11-3
ASSPGLRLSSYNEQF | TRBJ2-1 | TRBV5-1
ASSFALTDTQY | TRBJ2-3 | TRBV7-2
ASSPTGDTEAF | TRBJ1-1 | TRBV5-1
ASSTPGQGAGKQY | TRBJ2-7 | TRBV5-4
ASSLNSDTQY | TRBJ2-3 | TRBV7-3
ASSQGTGGYGYT | TRBJ1-2 | TRBV14
ASSLTTGDVGGYT | TRBJ1-2 | TRBV11-1
ASGRLAPYNEQF | TRBJ2-1 | TRBV2
ASSLGSFTEAF | TRBJ1-1 | TRBV27
ASSLRDRAAGNQPQH | TRBJ1-5 | TRBV28
ASSYTGLANYNEQF | TRBJ2-1 | TRBV6-6
ASSQDSLGASGNTIY | TRBJ1-3 | TRBV4-1
ASSPIGQGTNTEAF | TRBJ1-1 | TRBV4-1
ASSLLAGAGNTIY | TRBJ1-3 | TRBV28
ASSLGQDGYEQY | TRBJ2-7 | TRBV11-2